Reported below is one T cell receptor beta chain. Here immunoSEQ multiplex PCR was the method, and the copy in TCRdb shows in-frame clones only, minus some. This table holds 75,000 to 95,000 clones, approximately 91% found once. The data were taken from a study of blood T cell repertoires in COVID-19. The length of the CDR3 is 14 residues. The V gene's germline CDR1 is SGHTA and CDR2 FQGNSA. V was trimmed by 5 bases and J by 4 bases, leaving 12 bases between them. Sequencing used peripheral blood. The chain joins TRBV7-2 to TRBJ1-5; D unresolved. The TCR was taken from a man between 60 and 75 years old with acute or convalescent COVID-19. In nucleotides, the CDR3 is TGTGCCAGCAGCCCCCACACACAGAATCAGCCCCAGCATTTT. It translates to CASSPHTQNQPQHF.